The clone carrying this T cell receptor beta chain has more than one count but fewer than ten. Gene names denote mouse genes. The sequence runs out 1 residue before the end of the CDR3; the remainder is reconstructed from the germline J gene. Libraries were prepared by immunoSEQ multiplex PCR; TCRdb keeps only in-frame clonotypes and omits some of them. This table has over 40,000 clones, 65% to 85% appearing once. The data derive from a study of tissue T cells after allogeneic stem cell transplantation. From germline, CDR1 is FNHDT and CDR2 SITEND (reference sequence). There are 14 residues in the CDR3. V lost 5 bases and J 0 bases, leaving 8 bases between the germline ends.

The sample comprised sorted cells pooled from one or two spleens. The receptor was derived from a pool of C57BL/6 mice in good health. J is TRBJ1-4 and V is TRBV19; D unclear. This chain's CDR3 is CASRSHLSNERLFF. The sequenced CDR3 bases are TGTGCCAGCAGATCTCATCTTTCCAACGAAAGATTATTT.